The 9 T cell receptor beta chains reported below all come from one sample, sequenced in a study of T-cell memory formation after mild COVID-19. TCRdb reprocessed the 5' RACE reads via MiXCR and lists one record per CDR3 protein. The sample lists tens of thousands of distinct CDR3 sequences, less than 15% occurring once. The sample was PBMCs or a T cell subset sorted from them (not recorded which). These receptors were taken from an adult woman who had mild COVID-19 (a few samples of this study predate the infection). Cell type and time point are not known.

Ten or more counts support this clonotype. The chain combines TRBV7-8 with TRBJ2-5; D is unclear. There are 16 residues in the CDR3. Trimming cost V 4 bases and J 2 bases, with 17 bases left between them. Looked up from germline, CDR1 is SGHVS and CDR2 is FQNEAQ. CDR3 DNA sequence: TGTGCCAGCAGCTCTACTTTGTCAGTAGGGCAAGAGACCCAGTACTTC. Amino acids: CASSSTLSVGQETQYF.

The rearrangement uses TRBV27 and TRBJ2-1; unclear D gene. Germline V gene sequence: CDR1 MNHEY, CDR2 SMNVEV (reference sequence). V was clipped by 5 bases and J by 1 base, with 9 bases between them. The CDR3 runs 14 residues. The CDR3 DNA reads TGTGCCAGCAGTCCCAGCGAGTCCTACAATGAGCAGTTCTTC. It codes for CASSPSESYNEQFF.

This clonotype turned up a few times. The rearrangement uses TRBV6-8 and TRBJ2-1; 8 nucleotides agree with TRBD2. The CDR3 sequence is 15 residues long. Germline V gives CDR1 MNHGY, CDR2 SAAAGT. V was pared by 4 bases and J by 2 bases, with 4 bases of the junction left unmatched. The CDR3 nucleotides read TGTGCCAGCAGTTTTTGCGGGAGGCCCTACAATGAGCAGTTCTTC. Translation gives CASSFCGRPYNEQFF.

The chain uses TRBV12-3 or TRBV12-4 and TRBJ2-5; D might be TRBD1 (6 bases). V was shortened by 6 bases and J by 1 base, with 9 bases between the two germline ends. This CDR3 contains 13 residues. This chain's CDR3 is CASRQGLQETQYF. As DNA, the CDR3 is TGTGCCAGCAGACAGGGCCTCCAAGAGACCCAGTACTTC.

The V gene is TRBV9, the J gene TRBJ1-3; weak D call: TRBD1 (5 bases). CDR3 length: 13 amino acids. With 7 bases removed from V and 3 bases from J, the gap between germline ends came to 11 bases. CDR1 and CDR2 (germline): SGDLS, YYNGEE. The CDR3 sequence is CASSAGGGNTIYF. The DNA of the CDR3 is TGTGCCAGCTCCGCCGGGGGTGGAAACACCATATATTTT.

The CDR3 sequence: CASSPSDFTRKYF. The CDR3 DNA is TGTGCCAGCAGCCCTAGCGACTTTACCAGAAAGTACTTC. The V gene is TRBV12-3 or TRBV12-4, the J gene TRBJ2-7, with D perhaps TRBD2 (6 bases). This CDR3 has 13 amino acids. The V end lost 6 bases, the J end lost 11 bases, and 20 bases lay between the germline ends.

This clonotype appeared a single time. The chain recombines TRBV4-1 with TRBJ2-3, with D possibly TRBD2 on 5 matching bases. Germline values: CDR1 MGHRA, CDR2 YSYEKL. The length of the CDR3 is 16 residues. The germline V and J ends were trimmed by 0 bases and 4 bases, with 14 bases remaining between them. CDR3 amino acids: CASSQESQFGADTQYF. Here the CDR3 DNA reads TGCGCCAGCAGCCAAGAATCACAATTCGGGGCAGATACGCAGTATTTT.

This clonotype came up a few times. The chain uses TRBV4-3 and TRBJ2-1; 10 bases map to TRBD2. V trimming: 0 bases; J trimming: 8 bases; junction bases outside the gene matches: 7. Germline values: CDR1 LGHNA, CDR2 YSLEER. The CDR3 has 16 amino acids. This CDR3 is CASSQDLASGSDEQFF. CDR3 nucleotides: TGCGCCAGCAGCCAAGATTTGGCTAGCGGGAGCGATGAGCAGTTCTTC.

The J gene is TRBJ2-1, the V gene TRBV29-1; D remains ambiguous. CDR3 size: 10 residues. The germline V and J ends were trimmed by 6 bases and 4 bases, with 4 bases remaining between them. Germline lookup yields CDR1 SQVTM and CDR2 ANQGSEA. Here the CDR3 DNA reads TGCAGCGTCCAGTACAATGAGCAGTTCTTC. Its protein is CSVQYNEQFF.